The present entry profiles one T cell receptor beta chain with its context. Its target is unknown. Unique molecular identifiers were incorporated during preparation of the TCRbeta library. In TCRdb, the PCR reads were re-called with MiXCR into one record per CDR3 protein. Of hundreds of thousands of distinct CDR3 sequences in the sample, approximately 13% were seen once. The entry originates in a study of T-cell reconstitution after alpha-beta-depleted transplantation in children. Findings and caveats of the study: Surviving recipient T cells and intrathymic progenitors accounted for some patients' high TCRbeta diversity at day 60. Reportedly, roughly two months post-transplant, alpha-beta T cells arose from several hundred expanded graft clones.

Germline CDR1 SGHNT, CDR2 YYREEE (reference sequence). V was shortened by 0 bases and J by 0 bases, with 7 bases between the two germline ends. This CDR3 comprises 15 residues. Sequenced here: PBMCs, mostly from graft donor cells, sampled 360 days after TCRalphabeta/CD19-depleted stem cell transplant. The chain carries TRBV5-4 and TRBJ1-3; D is possibly TRBD1 (5 bases). This TCR was sampled from a male patient younger than 18 who had a stem cell transplant for acute myeloid leukemia, so the T cells may come from the graft donor. CDR3 bases: TGTGCCAGCAGCTTGGACAGGATCTCTGGAAACACCATATATTTT. Its protein is CASSLDRISGNTIYF.